The rows below give T cell receptor beta chains drawn from one sample of a study of T cell repertoires in ileal Crohn's disease. This table comes from immunoSEQ multiplex PCR, and its TCRdb copy is limited to in-frame clones, with some not included. The sample holds roughly 16,000 clones; about 93% are singletons and the top ten take 3% to 4%. Sequencing used ileal tissue. The receptors originated from an adult with Crohn's disease. Each CDR3 is given with its conserved first and last residue. D genes are given only for firm matches. For some rows the clone size is stated as once, few or many, or as a class when expanded; others skip it.

>NA|NA|TRBJ1-5|TRBV7-6
CASSLGADQPQHF
TGTGCCAGCAGCTTAGGAGCCGATCAGCCCCAGCATTTT
>NA|NA|TRBJ1-6|TRBV7-8
CASSLAMTEGGRKDNSPLHF
TGTGCCAGCAGCTTAGCGATGACGGAAGGCGGGCGGAAGGATAATTCACCCCTCCACTTT
>NA|NA|TRBJ1-6|TRBV19
CASQDSGDSPLHF
TGTGCCAGCCAAGACAGTGGGGATTCACCCCTCCACTTT
>NA|TRBD1|TRBJ1-3|TRBV25-1
CASRGGQGPGNTIYF
TGTGCCAGCAGGGGTGGACAGGGGCCTGGAAACACCATATATTTT
>NA|NA|TRBJ2-2|TRBV5-1
CASGQKGGTGELFF
TGCGCCAGCGGACAAAAAGGGGGCACCGGGGAGCTGTTTTTT
>NA|NA|TRBJ1-3|TRBV4-3
CASSQDLMGPSGNTIYF
TGCGCCAGCAGCCAAGATTTGATGGGGCCCTCTGGAAACACCATATATTTT
>NA|NA|TRBJ1-5|TRBV12-5
CASGLHWDTPSDSNQPQHF
TGTGCTAGTGGTTTGCACTGGGACACTCCCTCTGATAGCAATCAGCCCCAGCATTTT
>few|NA|TRBJ1-1|TRBV6-5
CASSYSNPGLTEAFF
TGTGCCAGCAGTTACTCGAACCCGGGTCTCACTGAAGCTTTCTTT
>NA|TRBD2|TRBJ2-7|TRBV27
CASSRLAGYQLPYEQYF
TGTGCCAGCAGTAGACTAGCGGGGTACCAGCTCCCGTACGAGCAGTACTTC
>NA|NA|TRBJ1-3|TRBV9
CASSSTVRNTIYF
TGTGCCAGCAGCTCAACGGTGCGAAACACCATATATTTT
>NA|NA|TRBJ1-2|TRBV9
CASSVDLTGANYGYTF
TGTGCCAGCAGCGTAGATCTTACAGGAGCAAATTATGGCTACACCTTC
>NA|TRBD1|TRBJ1-1|TRBV5-1
CASSAGTVIGNTEAFF
TGCGCCAGCAGCGCCGGGACAGTCATCGGGAACACTGAAGCTTTCTTT
>NA|NA|TRBJ1-2|TRBV2
CASIPGGLYGYTF
TGTGCCAGCATCCCGGGAGGCCTATATGGCTACACCTTC
>NA|NA|TRBJ1-6|TRBV4-3
CASSQDPHGNSPLHF
TGCGCCAGCAGCCAAGATCCCCACGGGAATTCACCCCTCCACTTT
>NA|NA|TRBJ1-1|TRBV5-4
CASSPSEAALTAFF
TGTGCCAGCAGCCCTTCGGAGGCCGCCCTTACTGCTTTCTTT
>NA|NA|TRBJ1-4|TRBV7-3
CASSLEVIGASGEKLFF
TGTGCCAGCAGCTTAGAAGTAATAGGGGCGTCGGGCGAAAAACTGTTTTTT
>NA|NA|TRBJ1-1|TRBV5-6
CASSSRPRGAAEAFF
TGTGCCAGCAGCTCACGACCAAGGGGTGCGGCTGAAGCTTTCTTT
>NA|TRBD1|TRBJ1-6|TRBV5-1
CASSLGDSDSPLHF
TGCGCCAGCAGCTTGGGGGACAGTGATTCACCCCTCCACTTT
>NA|NA|TRBJ2-1|TRBV6-6
CASSAALATYNEQFF
TGTGCCAGCAGTGCCGCCCTAGCTACCTACAATGAGCAGTTCTTC
>NA|TRBD1|TRBJ2-2|TRBV29-1
CSVEDPDRGSGELFF
TGCAGCGTTGAAGACCCGGACAGGGGTTCGGGGGAGCTGTTTTTT
>NA|TRBD1|TRBJ1-5|TRBV12-5
CASGLVLAGGGDQPQHF
TGTGCTAGTGGTTTGGTCTTAGCGGGAGGGGGCGATCAGCCCCAGCATTTT
>NA|NA|TRBJ1-1|TRBV5-6
CASSIWNTEAFF
TGTGCCAGCAGCATATGGAACACTGAAGCTTTCTTT
>NA|TRBD1|TRBJ1-4|TRBV5-1
CASATGTGGEKLFF
TGCGCCAGCGCGACCGGGACAGGTGGTGAAAAACTGTTTTTT
>NA|TRBD1|TRBJ1-2|TRBV7-9
CASSPTTGDGYTF
TGTGCCAGCAGCCCGACAACAGGGGATGGCTACACCTTC
>NA|NA|TRBJ1-3|TRBV6-1
CASSEAPGSGNTIYF
TGTGCCAGCAGTGAAGCTCCAGGGTCTGGAAACACCATATATTTT
>NA|TRBD1|TRBJ2-3|TRBV25-1
CASSELQGQDTQYF
TGTGCCAGCAGTGAGCTACAGGGGCAAGATACGCAGTATTTT
>NA|NA|TRBJ1-6|TRBV7-2
CASSSRNSPLHF
TGTGCCAGCAGCTCGCGAAATTCACCCCTCCACTTT
>NA|TRBD2|TRBJ2-2|TRBV29-1
CSVVWRGALNTGELFF
TGCAGCGTTGTGTGGCGGGGGGCCTTGAACACCGGGGAGCTGTTTTTT
>NA|TRBD1|TRBJ1-1|TRBV10-1
CASSQGVNTEAFF
TGCGCCAGCAGTCAGGGGGTAAACACTGAAGCTTTCTTT
>NA|NA|TRBJ2-7|TRBV4-3
CASSQRQVSSYEQYF
TGCGCCAGCAGCCAAAGACAGGTATCATCCTACGAGCAGTACTTC